What follows describes a single T cell receptor (beta chain). This specimen belongs to a study of CD8+ T cells in alopecia areata. About the study: Treated individuals took tofacitinib by mouth, 5 to 10 mg twice daily.

Sequencing used cDNA as its template, made by extracting RNA and reverse transcribing it. Using immunoSEQ multiplex PCR, the repertoire was profiled, and TCRdb retains in-frame clones only, with some absent. The sample includes under 350,000 clones, 58% seen only once; the top ten take around 1.7%. Treatment reported: oral pan-JAK inhibitor, 5-10 mg twice daily. The specimen comprised CD4+ T cells sorted from blood, sampled at week 24, from a patient treated with tofacitinib. The sequence was obtained from a human donor with alopecia areata.

The CDR3 reads CAISGQANQPQHF. In DNA, the CDR3 is TGTGCCATCAGTGGACAAGCCAATCAGCCCCAGCATTTT. The V and J genes are TRBV10-3 and TRBJ1-5; D is undetermined. In germline, CDR1 is ENHRY, CDR2 SYGVKD. Trimming shortened V by 4 bases and J by 3 bases, and 7 bases separated the two germline ends. This CDR3 spans 13 amino acids.